Shown below are 2 T cell receptor beta chains from a single sample sequenced in a study of T cells after yellow fever vaccination. Using its own MiXCR run on the 5' RACE reads, TCRdb lists one record per CDR3 protein. This table holds 280,000 or so distinct CDR3 sequences, roughly 9% found once. The sequencing used CD4+ T cells sorted from PBMCs, collected 5 days after the yellow fever booster vaccination. These receptor sequences come from a man aged 18-30 years who received the YFV17D yellow fever vaccine.

J is TRBJ2-2 and V is TRBV28; 7 positions agree with TRBD1. V dropped 6 bases and J dropped 7; count of bases not matched to a gene: 11. The CDR3 has 15 amino acids. Germline CDR1 is MDHEN and CDR2 is SYDVKM. The CDR3 coding sequence is TGTGCCAGCAGCTACGACAGGGTTGGGAGCGGGGAGCTGTTTTTT. Encoded protein: CASSYDRVGSGELFF.

There are many counts of this clonotype. The junction departs from the called germline gene at one end, perhaps through a read error. The chain has TRBV7-2 and TRBJ2-2; the D call may be TRBD1 or TRBD2 (5 bases each). Germline V gene lookup returns CDR1 SGHTA and CDR2 FQGNSA. This CDR3 contains 15 residues. The CDR3 nucleotides read TGTGCCAGCACCTTACCCGGGACGGCCACCGGGGAGCTGTTTTTT. Translation: CASTLPGTATGELFF.